These T cell receptor beta chains were read from a single sample in a study of T cells in Graves' hyperthyroidism and ophthalmopathy. TCRdb re-called the multiplex PCR reads with MiXCR, one entry per CDR3 protein. Of some 180,000 distinct CDR3 sequences in the sample, roughly a sixth were seen once. The specimen sequenced was blood. The receptors stem from a woman aged 50 to 65 with Graves' hyperthyroidism. Both conserved end residues are part of each CDR3. The D gene is left open where the match is weak. Clone sizes are given selectively: once, few, many, or a class where the clone is expanded.

TRBV14	TRBD1	TRBJ1-1	once	CASSRGTGNTEAFF	TGTGCCAGCAGCCGTGGGACAGGGAACACTGAAGCTTTCTTT
TRBV7-3	TRBD2	TRBJ2-7	many	CASSVSGRSSYEQYF	TGTGCCAGCAGCGTTAGCGGGAGAAGCTCCTACGAGCAGTACTTC
TRBV13	-	TRBJ2-7	few	CASRKAGSSYEQYF	TGTGCCAGCAGAAAAGCAGGGAGCTCCTACGAGCAGTACTTC
TRBV24-1	-	TRBJ2-1	-	CATSDPHRDEQFF	TGTGCCACCAGTGATCCCCACAGGGATGAGCAGTTCTTC
TRBV27	TRBD2	TRBJ2-3	many	CASSPYSAGGMADTQYF	TGTGCCAGCAGTCCCTACTCAGCGGGAGGGATGGCAGATACGCAGTATTTT
TRBV4-1	TRBD2	TRBJ2-1	-	CASSLGSTSARQFF	TGCGCCAGCAGCCTAGGATCAACTAGCGCGAGGCAGTTCTTC
TRBV20-1	-	TRBJ2-3	few	CSAPLTSTDTQYF	TGCAGTGCCCCCTTAACAAGCACAGATACGCAGTATTTT
TRBV20-1	-	TRBJ1-4	-	CSARDFQGTNEKLFF	TGCAGTGCTAGAGATTTTCAGGGTACTAATGAAAAACTGTTTTTT
TRBV20-1	TRBD1	TRBJ2-1	-	CSAPGQGRNEQFF	TGCAGTGCTCCGGGACAGGGGAGAAATGAGCAGTTCTTC
TRBV29-1	TRBD2	TRBJ2-2	few	CSASRAGGRKTGELFF	TGCAGCGCGAGTCGTGCGGGAGGACGAAAGACCGGGGAGCTGTTTTTT
TRBV12-3/TRBV12-4	TRBD2	TRBJ2-1	many	CASSSRGTSGFNEQFF	TGTGCCAGCAGTTCCCGAGGGACTAGCGGATTCAATGAGCAGTTCTTC
TRBV20-1	-	TRBJ2-5	-	CSARVPWGAGPGETQYF	TGCAGTGCTAGAGTGCCTTGGGGGGCTGGGCCGGGAGAGACCCAGTACTTC
TRBV6-1	TRBD1	TRBJ1-1	many	CASRYRDREAFF	TGTGCCAGCAGATACCGGGACAGAGAAGCTTTCTTT
TRBV20-1	TRBD2	TRBJ2-5	few	CSARGTSGNMETQYF	TGCAGTGCTAGGGGGACTAGCGGGAATATGGAGACCCAGTACTTC
TRBV6-1	-	TRBJ1-5	-	CASSGQGTSGVSNQPQHF	TGTGCCAGCAGTGGGCAGGGGACGTCGGGGGTAAGCAATCAGCCCCAGCATTTT
TRBV7-2	TRBD2	TRBJ2-1	many	CASSLGRVAGGHEQFF	TGTGCCAGCAGCTTAGGGAGGGTAGCGGGAGGGCATGAGCAGTTCTTC
TRBV4-1	-	TRBJ1-5	many	CASSQGYGAYGQPQHF	TGCGCCAGCAGCCAAGGTTATGGGGCTTACGGTCAGCCCCAGCATTTT
TRBV24-1	-	TRBJ2-3	many	CATSGPLGGRSTDTQYF	TGTGCCACCAGTGGCCCCTTGGGGGGTCGGAGCACAGATACGCAGTATTTT
TRBV9	TRBD2	TRBJ2-3	-	CASSGRGSGSWPDTQYF	TGTGCCAGCAGCGGAAGGGGTAGCGGGAGTTGGCCAGATACGCAGTATTTT
TRBV10-3	TRBD1	TRBJ2-7	few	CAISGGTGGSYEQYF	TGTGCCATCAGTGGAGGGACAGGGGGCTCCTACGAGCAGTACTTC
TRBV28	TRBD2	TRBJ2-1	many	CASSLLREGYNEQFF	TGTGCCAGCAGTTTACTTCGGGAGGGTTACAATGAGCAGTTCTTC